The 32 T cell receptor beta chains listed next were all sequenced from one sample in a study of blood T cell repertoires in COVID-19. Assay: immunoSEQ multiplex PCR; the TCRdb copy retains only in-frame clones and omits some. Found here are around 260,000 clones, around 90% of them singletons; the top ten hold roughly 2.7%. Material: peripheral blood. Every receptor here comes from a person aged 18 to 35 with COVID-19, enrolled during active disease.

This clone was observed a single time. The gene calls are TRBV5-5 and TRBJ1-2; 8 bases are a match to TRBD1. The germline gives CDR1 SGHKS, CDR2 YYEKEE (reference sequence). Trimming at V came to 0 bases and at J to 3 bases, leaving 7 bases not matched to a gene. This CDR3 has 16 amino acids. The CDR3 loop is CASSLAGQGADYGYTF. In nucleotides, the CDR3 is TGTGCCAGCAGCTTGGCCGGGCAGGGGGCAGACTATGGCTACACCTTC.

This sequence joins TRBV7-9 and TRBJ2-2, with 7 bases fitting TRBD1. Germline CDR1 SEHNR, CDR2 FQNEAQ (reference sequence). The CDR3 runs 16 residues. V trimming: 6 bases; J trimming: 5 bases; junction bases outside the gene matches: 12. This CDR3 is CASSSPTGQNTGELFF. The CDR3 DNA follows: TGTGCCAGCAGTTCCCCTACGGGACAGAATACCGGGGAGCTGTTTTTT.

This clone was recorded a few times. A read error may account for a junction end that differs from germline. The chain has TRBV9 and TRBJ2-7, with D uncertain. This CDR3 contains 12 residues. CDR1 and CDR2 (germline): SGDLS, YYNGEE. For the CDR3, the DNA is TGTGCCAGCAGCGGTGACTCCAACGAGCAGTACTTC. Its translation is CASSGDSNEQYF.

This chain connects TRBV21-1 to TRBJ2-6; TRBD1, as called in the table, went unchecked against the DNA. TRBV21-1 counts as a pseudogene. This CDR3 is built from 23 residues. Here the CDR3 reads CASSKPGCGDRRARDSGANVLTF. CDR3 DNA sequence: TGTGCCAGCAGCAAACCGGGGTGTGGGGACAGGCGAGCCCGGGACTCTGGGGCCAACGTCCTGACTTTC.

This chain uses TRBV5-1 with TRBJ2-5; 7 bases are a match to TRBD2. The germline V gene has CDR1 SGHRS and CDR2 YFSETQ. CDR3 length: 15 residues. V dropped 4 bases and J dropped 1; count of bases not matched to a gene: 7. The DNA of the CDR3 is TGCGCCAGCAGCCAAACTAGCGCCAGCCAAGAGACCCAGTACTTC. Protein sequence: CASSQTSASQETQYF.

The chain is built from TRBV4-3 and TRBJ1-4, with a weak D call TRBD1 (5 bases). From germline, CDR1 is LGHNA and CDR2 YSLEER. The CDR3 consists of 15 residues. V lost 0 bases and J lost 9, with 14 bases in between. Here the CDR3 reads CASSQEGGEYKKLFF. The CDR3 DNA reads TGCGCCAGCAGCCAAGAGGGAGGGGAATATAAAAAACTGTTTTTT.

This rearrangement joins TRBV11-2 to TRBJ2-2; no reliable D call. The CDR3 extends over 16 amino acids. The ends were cut back, 8 bases at V and 4 bases at J, with 20 bases in the middle. Germline CDR1 is SGHAT and CDR2 is FQNNGV. CDR3 nucleotides: TGTGCCAGCGTGCCGGATTACTACGATCTCACCGGGGAGCTGTTTTTT. Its translation is CASVPDYYDLTGELFF.

This sequence joins TRBV9 and TRBJ2-5, with D possibly TRBD2 on 5 matching bases. Per germline, CDR1 SGDLS and CDR2 YYNGEE. Trimming cost V 0 bases and J 5 bases, with 14 bases left between them. This CDR3 is 15 amino acids long. The CDR3 region is CASSVGRKVPETQYF. The CDR3 DNA reads as TGTGCCAGCAGCGTAGGGAGGAAGGTCCCGGAGACCCAGTACTTC.

The J gene is TRBJ1-3, the V gene TRBV13; D not certain. The germline V gene encodes CDR1 PRHDT and CDR2 FYEKMQ (reference sequence). This CDR3 is built from 14 residues. V was cut by 0 bases and J by 4 bases, with 7 bases left in between. CDR3 sequence: CASSLGRVGNTIYF. Here the CDR3 DNA reads TGTGCCAGCAGCTTAGGGAGGGTGGGAAACACCATATATTTT. The complete variable domain, with remaining parts taken from reference TRBV13 and TRBJ1-3, reads AAGVIQSPRHLIKEKRETATLKCYPIPRHDTVYWYQQGPGQDPQFLISFYEKMQSDKGSIPDRFSAQQFSDYHSELNMSSLELGDSALYFCASSLGRVGNTIYFGEGSWLTVV.

In this sample, this clone turned up once. For the CDR3, the DNA is TGTGCCAGCAGCCTAGGGGGCGCGGGGGTCAATGAGCAGTTCTTC. Amino acid sequence: CASSLGGAGVNEQFF. The V call is TRBV7-6, the J call TRBJ2-1; D possibly matches TRBD1 or TRBD2 (7 bases each). The CDR3 is 15 residues long. The germline gives CDR1 SGHVS, CDR2 FNYEAQ. The germline V and J ends were trimmed by 5 bases and 6 bases, with 17 bases remaining between them.

The chain has TRBV10-2 and TRBJ1-2, with D uncertain. Trimming left V 7 bases short and J 3 bases short, with 15 bases between. The CDR3 is 14 residues long. CDR1 and CDR2 from the germline V gene are WSHSY and SAAADI. The CDR3 sequence: CASKEVGPYYGYTF. The CDR3 nucleotides are TGCGCCAGCAAGGAGGTGGGCCCTTACTATGGCTACACCTTC.

This chain joins TRBV3-1 (or the pseudogene TRBV3-2) and TRBJ2-1; D might be TRBD1 (6 bases). CDR3 length equals 11 residues. Germline assignment: CDR1 LGHDT and CDR2 YNNKEL (reference sequence). Trimming removed 3 bases from V and 10 bases from J, with 7 bases in between. Here the CDR3 reads CASSQGTEQFF. CDR3 bases: TGTGCCAGCAGCCAGGGGACAGAGCAGTTCTTC.

The gene calls are TRBV12-3 or TRBV12-4 and TRBJ1-2; D possibly corresponds to TRBD1 (6 bases). V dropped 7 bases and J dropped 6 bases, with 15 bases sitting between them. This CDR3 has 13 residues. CDR3 sequence (DNA): TGTGCCAGCACTTCCACCAGGGGTCATGGCTACACCTTC. The encoded protein is CASTSTRGHGYTF.

This chain joins TRBV11-2 and TRBJ2-2; TRBD1 matches 7 bases. CDR3 length: 15 amino acids. The germline V gene has CDR1 SGHAT and CDR2 FQNNGV. Trimming cost V 2 bases and J 5 bases; bases outside gene matches: 5. Written as DNA, the CDR3 is TGTGCCAGCAGCTTATGGTCGACAGGGACCGGGGAGCTGTTTTTT. As protein: CASSLWSTGTGELFF.

Here the CDR3 reads CAISESGLAGVYEQFF. CDR3 coding DNA: TGTGCCATCAGTGAGTCCGGACTAGCGGGAGTCTATGAGCAGTTCTTC. This sequence joins TRBV10-3 and TRBJ2-1; TRBD2 matches 13 bases. This CDR3 is built from 16 residues. Trimming cost V 0 bases and J 8 bases; bases outside gene matches: 4. Germline V gene sequence: CDR1 ENHRY, CDR2 SYGVKD.

In its sample, this clone was seen once. This chain connects TRBV19 to TRBJ2-3, with 7 bases matching TRBD1. The V segment lost 4 bases and the J segment 5 bases; nucleotides outside the gene matches: 3. Germline-derived CDR1 and CDR2 are LNHDA and SQIVND (reference sequence). The CDR3 has 13 residues. The DNA of the CDR3 is TGTGCCAGTAGTACCGGGACAGAAGATACGCAGTATTTT. Translating gives CASSTGTEDTQYF.

The chain recombines TRBV28 with TRBJ1-5; D ambiguous. With 0 bases removed from V and 0 bases from J, the gap between germline ends came to 6 bases. Germline CDR1 and CDR2: MDHEN and SYDVKM. CDR3 length: 15 amino acids. CDR3 nucleotides: TGTGCCAGCAGTTTATGGCGGAATAGCAATCAGCCCCAGCATTTT. This codes for CASSLWRNSNQPQHF.

This chain connects TRBV7-9 to TRBJ2-7; weak D call: TRBD1 (6 bases). Trimming stripped 1 base from V and 4 bases from J, with 20 bases between. CDR1 SEHNR and CDR2 FQNEAQ come from the germline V gene (reference sequence). This CDR3 has 17 amino acids. The CDR3 is CASSLGVVGTRSYEQYF. CDR3 DNA: TGTGCCAGCAGCTTAGGGGTTGTTGGGACAAGGTCGTACGAGCAGTACTTC.

This chain connects TRBV19 to TRBJ2-2, with D uncertain. From germline, CDR1 is LNHDA and CDR2 SQIVND (reference sequence). The CDR3 contains 14 residues. Trimming pared 3 bases from V and 3 bases from J, leaving 8 bases between. The CDR3 protein is CASSMWSDTGELFF. DNA for the CDR3: TGTGCCAGTAGTATGTGGTCAGACACCGGGGAGCTGTTTTTT. The full variable domain, with the rest looked up from reference TRBV19 and TRBJ2-2, is DGGITQSPKYLFRKEGQNVTLSCEQNLNHDAMYWYRQDPGQGLRLIYYSQIVNDFQKGDIAEGYSVSREKKESFPLTVTSAQKNPTAFYLCASSMWSDTGELFFGEGSRLTVL.

The chain combines TRBV7-3 with TRBJ2-1; 9 nucleotides align to TRBD1. V trimming: 6 bases; J trimming: 6 bases; junction bases outside the gene matches: 15. Per the germline V gene, CDR1 is SGHTA and CDR2 is FQGTGA. The CDR3 contains 17 residues. DNA of the CDR3: TGTGCCAGCAGTTTTCTAAAGCCGGGACAGGGTGGCAATGAGCAGTTCTTC. Protein sequence: CASSFLKPGQGGNEQFF.

The rearrangement joins TRBV5-8 to TRBJ1-4; 9 bases line up with TRBD1. V trimming: 4 bases; J trimming: 8 bases; junction bases outside the gene matches: 6. The V gene's germline CDR1 is SGHTS and CDR2 YDEGEE. The CDR3 has 14 amino acids. DNA of the CDR3: TGTGCCAGCAGCGGGACAGGGACCGGCGAAAAACTGTTTTTT. Translating gives CASSGTGTGEKLFF.

The rearrangement joins TRBV10-2 to TRBJ2-7, with TRBD2 matching 12 bases. After removal of 6 bases from V and 2 bases from J, the junction contained 2 bases not matched to a gene. Germline loops: CDR1 WSHSY, CDR2 SAAADI. This CDR3 is 14 amino acids long. CDR3 sequence: CASRGLAGPYEQYF. In DNA, the CDR3 is TGCGCCAGCAGAGGACTAGCGGGGCCCTACGAGCAGTACTTC.

The J gene is TRBJ2-3, the V gene TRBV7-9, with 8 bases fitting TRBD1. Germline CDR1 and CDR2: SEHNR and FQNEAQ (reference sequence). This CDR3 is built from 15 residues. The trim removed 3 bases at V and 3 bases at J, leaving 5 bases unmatched. CDR3 protein: CASSLRQGRTDTQYF. CDR3 DNA: TGTGCCAGCAGCTTGAGACAGGGGCGAACAGATACGCAGTATTTT.

This sequence joins TRBV25-1 and TRBJ2-1; D is ambiguous. Germline V gives CDR1 MGHDK, CDR2 SYGVNS. The CDR3 is 16 residues long. The germline V and J ends were trimmed by 1 base and 6 bases, with 16 bases remaining between them. CDR3 in amino acids: CASSELENSTSNEQFF. In DNA, the CDR3 is TGTGCCAGCAGTGAATTAGAGAATTCAACGAGCAATGAGCAGTTCTTC. The variable domain in full, completed from reference TRBV25-1 and TRBJ2-1, reads EADIYQTPRYLVIGTGKKITLECSQTMGHDKMYWYQQDPGMELHLIHYSYGVNSTEKGDLSSESTVSRIRTEHFPLTLESARPSHTSQYLCASSELENSTSNEQFFGPGTRLTVL.

V gene TRBV6-6 combines with J gene TRBJ1-3; 10 nucleotides align to TRBD1. CDR1 is MNHNY and CDR2 is SVGAGI in the germline V gene (reference sequence). CDR3 size: 16 residues. J gave up 0 bases and V 7 bases, and 6 bases lay outside the gene matches. CDR3 sequence: CASTERQGASGNTIYF. The CDR3 DNA follows: TGTGCCAGCACCGAACGACAGGGGGCCTCTGGAAACACCATATATTTT.

The genes are TRBV25-1 and TRBJ2-3, with TRBD2 identical over 7 bases. CDR3 length: 15 residues. Trimming took 3 bases from V and 5 from J; bases not matched to a gene: 8. Looked up from germline, CDR1 is MGHDK and CDR2 is SYGVNS. CDR3 in amino acids: CASSDSTSLKDTQYF. CDR3 sequence (DNA): TGTGCCAGCAGTGACTCGACTAGCTTGAAAGATACGCAGTATTTT.

This chain joins TRBV19 and TRBJ2-1; TRBD2 matches 10 bases. V was clipped by 3 bases and J by 7 bases; unmatched bases: 3. The CDR3 sequence is 14 residues long. The germline V gene has CDR1 LNHDA and CDR2 SQIVND (reference sequence). CDR3 in amino acids: CASSISGRTNEQFF. The CDR3 DNA reads TGTGCCAGTAGTATTAGCGGGAGGACAAATGAGCAGTTCTTC.

The rearrangement joins TRBV19 to TRBJ1-1, with a possible D match to TRBD1 (5 bases). CDR1 is LNHDA and CDR2 is SQIVND in the germline V gene (reference sequence). The CDR3 covers 13 residues. Trimming took 5 bases from V and 5 from J, leaving 12 bases between them. CDR3 nucleotides: TGTGCCAGTAGTGAGGAGGGACGGACTGAAGCTTTCTTT. As protein: CASSEEGRTEAFF.

The chain uses TRBV28 and TRBJ2-1, with 8 bases lining up with TRBD2. CDR3 size: 15 residues. After removal of 6 bases from V and 4 bases from J, the junction contained 8 bases not matched to a gene. Looked up from germline, CDR1 is MDHEN and CDR2 is SYDVKM. DNA of the CDR3: TGTGCCAGCAGCAACCTAGCGGGCCCTTACAATGAGCAGTTCTTC. It codes for CASSNLAGPYNEQFF.

V gene TRBV2 combines with J gene TRBJ2-7; 10 bases are a match to TRBD2. Germline-derived CDR1 and CDR2 are SNHLY and FYNNEI. This CDR3 has 13 residues. Trimming removed 6 bases from V and 13 bases from J; junction bases left unmatched: 12. CDR3 loop: CASSRTSGVHSYF. In DNA, the CDR3 is TGTGCCAGCAGCCGGACTAGCGGAGTCCATTCTTACTTC.

The chain combines TRBV24-1 with TRBJ1-1; a possible D gene is TRBD1 (6 bases). Germline values: CDR1 KGHDR, CDR2 SFDVKD. Trimming left V 6 bases short and J 1 base short, with 11 bases between. This CDR3 is built from 14 residues. CDR3 coding DNA: TGTGCCACCAGTTCGGGGGGGCAGAACACTGAAGCTTTCTTT. Translated, it gives CATSSGGQNTEAFF.

The chain has TRBV27 and TRBJ1-6, with a tentative D call TRBD1 (5 bases). Between the trimmed V and J ends, which lost 4 bases and 6 bases, there was a span of 13 bases. The CDR3 has 15 residues. Germline V lookup: CDR1 MNHEY, CDR2 SMNVEV (reference sequence). CDR3 region: CASSSLDRGNSPLHF. Written as DNA, the CDR3 is TGTGCCAGCAGTTCCCTTGATAGGGGTAATTCACCCCTCCACTTT.